Below are 29 T cell receptor beta chains sequenced from a single sample in a study of Graves' ophthalmopathy and Graves' hyperthyroidism (dated by TCRdb to the late 2010s). The data were produced on an Illumina HiSeq 2000. TCR beta CDR3 regions were amplified from RNA transcripts for repertoire sequencing. HTBI primers and the Qiagen OneStep RT-PCR kit were used in a first-round RT-PCR, which was followed by a second-round multiplex PCR, size selection and purification. The raw public data were reprocessed by TCRdb itself: fastp quality trimming at Q25, MiXCR clonotype calling, in-frame beta chains only. Every entry covers one CDR3 protein and lists the most common genes and DNA from its rows. The sample includes approximately 330,000 distinct CDR3 sequences, with roughly 15% observed a single time. The ten largest clones capture 9% to 15% of the sample. Material for sequencing was peripheral blood. The receptor set was obtained from an adult man with Graves' ophthalmopathy.

There are many counts of this clonotype. The chain has TRBV5-1 and TRBJ2-5; TRBD2 agrees at 9 bases. The CDR3 is 14 amino acids. The germline V gene has CDR1 SGHRS and CDR2 YFSETQ. Trimming took 5 bases from V and 1 from J; bases not matched to a gene: 3. This chain's CDR3 is CASRRAGGQETQYF. The CDR3 nucleotides read TGCGCCAGCAGACGAGCGGGGGGCCAAGAGACCCAGTACTTC.

This clonotype was seen repeatedly, ten times or more. The V gene is TRBV14, the J gene TRBJ1-2; maybe TRBD1 (6 bases). Germline CDR1 and CDR2: SGHDN and FVKESK. Trimming left V 1 base short and J 5 bases short, with 14 bases between. The CDR3 length is 15 residues. The CDR3 coding sequence is TGTGCCAGCAGCCAAGGGAGAATAACAGGGTATGGCTACACCTTC. Amino acids: CASSQGRITGYGYTF.

This clonotype was observed a few times. This chain joins TRBV11-2 and TRBJ2-7, with TRBD1 identical over 8 bases. Germline-derived CDR1 and CDR2 are SGHAT and FQNNGV. This CDR3 is 15 amino acids long. V gave up 6 bases and J gave up 0 bases; unmatched junction bases: 7. The CDR3 nucleotides are TGTGCCAGCAGGGGTTCGGGACAGGCCTCCTACGAGCAGTACTTC. It translates to CASRGSGQASYEQYF.

This clonotype was counted many times. The chain uses TRBV4-2 and TRBJ1-2; no clear D gene. In germline, CDR1 is LGHNA, CDR2 YNFKEQ. Trimming cost V 1 base and J 6 bases, with 12 bases left between them. The CDR3 loop spans 14 amino acids. This CDR3 reads CASSQGPRSHGYTF. Here the CDR3 DNA reads TGTGCCAGCAGCCAAGGGCCCAGGTCCCATGGCTACACCTTC.

This clonotype has a handful of counts. CDR3 loop: CAWSVRQSANTEAFF. The CDR3 DNA reads TGTGCCTGGAGTGTCCGGCAGTCGGCAAACACTGAAGCTTTCTTT. The rearrangement links TRBV30 to TRBJ1-1; D gene unclear. Germline values: CDR1 GTSNPN, CDR2 SVGIG (reference sequence). Between the trimmed V and J ends, which lost 0 bases and 2 bases, there was a span of 13 bases. This CDR3 spans 15 amino acids.

This clonotype appeared a few times. The chain recombines TRBV6-5 with TRBJ1-5; 7 bases align to TRBD1. The germline CDR1 and CDR2 sequences are MNHEY and SVGAGI. J gave up 5 bases and V 0 bases, and 4 bases lay outside the gene matches. CDR3 length: 15 amino acids. The CDR3 DNA sequence: TGTGCCAGCAGTTACTCGATAACAGGGGATCAGCCCCAGCATTTT. It translates to CASSYSITGDQPQHF.

This clonotype was counted at least ten times. The gene calls are TRBV10-2 and TRBJ2-7; D is perhaps TRBD2 (6 bases). Germline V gene lookup returns CDR1 WSHSY and CDR2 SAAADI. This CDR3 comprises 16 residues. The germline V and J ends were trimmed by 3 bases and 5 bases, with 20 bases remaining between them. The CDR3 region is CASSDPRGGVVHEQYF. The DNA of the CDR3 is TGCGCCAGCAGTGATCCCCGAGGCGGGGTTGTCCACGAGCAGTACTTC.

Many counts were recorded for this clonotype. The CDR3 here is CASSQAVSSSYGYTF. CDR3 DNA: TGTGCCAGCAGCCAAGCCGTAAGCAGCTCCTATGGCTACACCTTC. The genes are TRBV4-2 and TRBJ1-2; D is ambiguous. The V end lost 1 base, the J end lost 4 bases, and 13 bases lay between the germline ends. Germline V gene data show CDR1 as LGHNA and CDR2 as YNFKEQ. The CDR3 contains 15 residues.

In the case of this clonotype: One end of the junction does not line up with germline, which may come from a read error. This sequence joins TRBV2 and TRBJ2-2, with TRBD2 matching over 11 bases. This CDR3 has 17 amino acids. Germline V gene lookup returns CDR1 SNHLY and CDR2 FYNNEI. The CDR3 region has the DNA TGTGCCAGCAGTGGTGTAGCGGGGGGGTTAAACACCTGGGAGCTGTTTTTT. This codes for CASSGVAGGLNTWELFF.

There are many counts of this clonotype. The chain recombines TRBV19 with TRBJ2-7; 10 nucleotides match TRBD1. The CDR3 contains 14 residues. Trimming removed 7 bases from V and 5 bases from J; junction bases left unmatched: 8. Germline CDR1 reads LNHDA; CDR2 reads SQIVND (reference sequence). The CDR3 sequence: CASNAGQGFHEQYF. The CDR3 bases are TGTGCCAGTAATGCGGGACAGGGGTTCCACGAGCAGTACTTC. The full variable domain, rest sourced from reference TRBV19 and TRBJ2-7, is DGGITQSPKYLFRKEGQNVTLSCEQNLNHDAMYWYRQDPGQGLRLIYYSQIVNDFQKGDIAEGYSVSREKKESFPLTVTSAQKNPTAFYLCASNAGQGFHEQYFGPGTRLTVT.

This clonotype was counted ten times or more. The rearrangement joins TRBV7-9 to TRBJ2-7, with D possibly being TRBD1 (5 bases). V lost 5 bases and J 2 bases, leaving 7 bases between the germline ends. This CDR3 contains 12 residues. Germline CDR1 reads SEHNR; CDR2 reads FQNEAQ (reference sequence). The CDR3 DNA reads TGTGCCAGCAGCCGACAGCCCTACGAGCAGTACTTC. It translates to CASSRQPYEQYF.

This clonotype appeared many times. The chain carries TRBV6-2 or TRBV6-3 and TRBJ1-5; 10 bases agree with TRBD1. Germline V gene lookup returns CDR1 MNHEY and CDR2 SVGEGT. The J segment lost 6 bases and the V segment lost 4 bases, leaving 6 bases of the junction unmatched. This CDR3 spans 15 amino acids. The CDR3 sequence: CASSSGGTGVQPQHF. CDR3 DNA sequence: TGTGCCAGCAGTTCAGGGGGGACAGGGGTTCAGCCCCAGCATTTT.

This clonotype was seen at least ten times. This chain links TRBV6-1 with TRBJ2-7, with unresolved D. Trimming took 6 bases from V and 11 from J, leaving 11 bases between them. The CDR3 spans 10 residues. Looked up from germline, CDR1 is MNHNS and CDR2 is SASEGT. In DNA form, the CDR3 reads TGTGCCAGCAGATATGTCAAGGAGTACTTC. It is translated as CASRYVKEYF.

This rearrangement joins TRBV12-3 or TRBV12-4 to TRBJ1-1; no clear D gene. The V end lost 5 bases, the J end lost 10 bases, and 14 bases lay between the germline ends. This CDR3 region has 12 residues. The CDR3 sequence: CASSTDLSGAFF. In nucleotides, the CDR3 is TGTGCCAGCAGTACGGACCTTTCGGGAGCTTTCTTT.

CDR3: CSARGERDYEQYF. CDR3 DNA: TGCAGTGCTAGAGGTGAACGGGACTACGAGCAGTACTTC. J is TRBJ2-7 and V is TRBV20-1; D might be TRBD2 (5 bases). V shed 1 base and J shed 3 bases, with 10 bases lying between them. This CDR3 region has 13 residues. Germline V gene data show CDR1 as DFQATT and CDR2 as SNEGSKA (reference sequence).

This clonotype was recorded many times. CDR3 residues: CASSHGSGRGVETQYF. CDR3 nucleotides: TGTGCCAGCAGCCACGGATCCGGCAGGGGAGTCGAGACCCAGTACTTC. The genes are TRBV13 and TRBJ2-5; D perhaps matches TRBD1 (6 bases). CDR1 is PRHDT, CDR2 FYEKMQ, per germline (reference sequence). Trimming removed 5 bases from V and 5 bases from J, with 21 bases in between. CDR3 length: 16 amino acids.

This clonotype was observed a handful of times. Being one base from a much bigger clone, this may be a read error. The chain couples TRBV20-1 to TRBJ1-2, with unresolved D. The CDR3 has 14 residues. The germline V gene encodes CDR1 DFQATT and CDR2 SNEGSKA (reference sequence). With 0 bases removed from V and 8 bases from J, the gap between germline ends came to 16 bases. The CDR3, as DNA: TGCAGTGCTAGAGACTATCAGGCGGCCGGGGGCTACACCTTC. This encodes CSARDYQAAGGYTF.

At least ten counts were recorded for this clonotype. The chain is built from TRBV29-1 and TRBJ2-5; TRBD2 aligns across 8 bases. Germline V CDR1 and CDR2: SQVTM, ANQGSEA. V shed 6 bases, J shed 7 bases, and the junction held 13 bases outside the gene matches. This CDR3 is built from 14 residues. The CDR3: CSVTSGAPSGTQYF. Written as DNA, the CDR3 is TGCAGCGTCACTAGCGGAGCACCTTCGGGGACCCAGTACTTC.

The chain is built from TRBV6-1 and TRBJ2-7; no definite D call. The ends were cut back, 7 bases at V and 1 base at J, with 11 bases in the middle. The V gene's germline CDR1 is MNHNS and CDR2 SASEGT. The CDR3 consists of 13 residues. In nucleotides, the CDR3 is TGTGCCAGCAATCCCAGCACGTCCTACGAGCAGTACTTC. Residues: CASNPSTSYEQYF.

The genes are TRBV12-3 or TRBV12-4 and TRBJ1-5, with 7 bases that match TRBD1. J gave up 2 bases and V 6 bases, and 10 bases lay outside the gene matches. The CDR3 has 16 residues. CDR3 protein: CASRRTGGGGNQPQHF. The CDR3, as DNA: TGTGCCAGCAGGAGGACAGGCGGGGGAGGCAATCAGCCCCAGCATTTT.

This clonotype was detected ten times or more. The chain uses TRBV29-1 and TRBJ2-5; tentatively, D is TRBD2 (6 bases). CDR1 SQVTM and CDR2 ANQGSEA come from the germline V gene. This CDR3 has 18 residues. Trimming took 4 bases from V and 4 from J, leaving 28 bases between them. CDR3 sequence: CSVGGAGQAPYWGETQYF. The CDR3 DNA reads TGCAGCGTTGGGGGTGCGGGGCAGGCTCCCTATTGGGGAGAGACCCAGTACTTC.

This clonotype was seen many times. The chain couples TRBV4-1 to TRBJ1-3; D gene uncertain. CDR1 and CDR2 (germline): MGHRA, YSYEKL. Deletions cut 8 bases from V and 0 bases from J, with 17 bases between. CDR3 length equals 16 residues. In DNA form, the CDR3 reads TGCGCCAGCTCACCCCTTGGGCCCTTCTCTGGAAACACCATATATTTT. As protein: CASSPLGPFSGNTIYF.

The gene calls are TRBV12-3 or TRBV12-4 and TRBJ2-7; no firm D call. The CDR3 is 14 residues long. Trimming pared 5 bases from V and 2 bases from J, leaving 13 bases between. CDR3 region: CASSPPLKPYEQYF. The DNA of the CDR3 is TGTGCCAGCAGTCCCCCCTTGAAACCCTACGAGCAGTACTTC.

The chain joins TRBV12-3 or TRBV12-4 to TRBJ1-6, with 7 positions matching TRBD1. V trimming: 6 bases; J trimming: 4 bases; junction bases outside the gene matches: 6. This CDR3 has 15 residues. The DNA of the CDR3 is TGTGCCAGCAGAACCGGGACAGTTTATAATTCACCCCTCCACTTT. It specifies CASRTGTVYNSPLHF.

V usage is TRBV25-1 and J usage is TRBJ2-5; 12 bases line up with TRBD2. The trim removed 2 bases at V and 4 bases at J, leaving 8 bases unmatched. Per germline, CDR1 MGHDK and CDR2 SYGVNS. CDR3 length equals 17 residues. The CDR3 DNA reads as TGTGCCAGCAGTGAAGTAAGACTAGCGGGAGTCCCAGAGACCCAGTACTTC. Protein: CASSEVRLAGVPETQYF.

This clonotype was counted once. The rearrangement uses TRBV19 and TRBJ2-7, with D maybe TRBD2 (5 bases). Germline V CDR1 and CDR2: LNHDA, SQIVND (reference sequence). V dropped 6 bases and J dropped 6 bases, with 15 bases sitting between them. The CDR3 length is 13 residues. CDR3 in DNA: TGTGCCAGTAGACCATACCCCGCGGGCGAGCAGTACTTC. The encoded protein is CASRPYPAGEQYF. Using reference TRBV19 and TRBJ2-7 for the parts outside the CDR3, the full variable domain is DGGITQSPKYLFRKEGQNVTLSCEQNLNHDAMYWYRQDPGQGLRLIYYSQIVNDFQKGDIAEGYSVSREKKESFPLTVTSAQKNPTAFYLCASRPYPAGEQYFGPGTRLTVT.

This clonotype was observed many times. The chain couples TRBV20-1 to TRBJ1-1; maybe TRBD1 (5 bases). This CDR3 contains 14 residues. The germline V gene encodes CDR1 DFQATT and CDR2 SNEGSKA (reference sequence). Deletions cut 5 bases from V and 5 bases from J, with 18 bases between. As DNA, the CDR3 is TGCAGTGCTCGACGGGACGGCCGAAGGACTGAAGCTTTCTTT. Amino acid sequence: CSARRDGRRTEAFF.

V gene TRBV6-1 combines with J gene TRBJ1-1; no clear D. V lost 2 bases and J 4 bases, leaving 11 bases between the germline ends. CDR1 MNHNS and CDR2 SASEGT come from the germline V gene. The CDR3 consists of 14 residues. The CDR3: CASSENGLVTEAFF. The CDR3 DNA is TGTGCCAGCAGTGAAAACGGGTTAGTCACTGAAGCTTTCTTT.

V usage is TRBV4-1 and J usage is TRBJ1-2; weak D call: TRBD1 (5 bases). V lost 5 bases to trimming and J lost 3 bases, with 13 bases between them. The CDR3 is 14 amino acids. Germline V CDR1 and CDR2: MGHRA, YSYEKL. As DNA, the CDR3 is TGCGCCAGCAGCGACGGGGGGGGACACTATGGCTACACCTTC. It specifies CASSDGGGHYGYTF.